These 14 T cell receptor beta chains originate from one sample sequenced in a study of blood T cell repertoires in COVID-19. Some clones are missing from TCRdb's copy, which holds only in-frame ones; the method was immunoSEQ multiplex PCR. Among 200,000 to 250,000 clones listed, roughly four fifths were seen once. Sequencing was performed on peripheral blood. These receptors came from a woman aged 40-49 years with acute or convalescent COVID-19.

The V and J genes are TRBV19 and TRBJ2-7; D possibly corresponds to TRBD1 (6 bases). Trimming stripped 3 bases from V and 4 bases from J, with 16 bases between. The CDR3 loop spans 15 amino acids. CDR1 is LNHDA, CDR2 SQIVND, per germline (reference sequence). Here the CDR3 DNA reads TGTGCCAGTAGTATCTCCTCCGGGACAACTTACGAGCAGTACTTC. It encodes CASSISSGTTYEQYF.

There are a few counts of this clone. The chain combines TRBV18 with TRBJ1-1; D is ambiguous. The CDR3 covers 16 residues. Trimming took off 0 bases at V and 0 bases at J, with 11 bases between the two ends. Per germline, CDR1 KGHSH and CDR2 LQKENI. For the CDR3, the DNA is TGTGCCAGCTCACCACCGGCAGGTCCTATGAACACTGAAGCTTTCTTT. This translates into CASSPPAGPMNTEAFF.

The chain has TRBV2 and TRBJ2-7; 8 nucleotides match TRBD1. Germline CDR1 is SNHLY and CDR2 is FYNNEI. CDR3 length: 14 residues. V was clipped by 4 bases and J by 2 bases; unmatched bases: 4. This CDR3 reads CASSGATGAYEQYF. CDR3 nucleotides: TGTGCCAGCAGTGGGGCGACAGGGGCCTACGAGCAGTACTTC.

This chain links TRBV20-1 with TRBJ1-5; D not resolved. V was cut by 3 bases and J by 2 bases, with 17 bases left in between. The CDR3 consists of 16 residues. In germline, CDR1 is DFQATT, CDR2 SNEGSKA (reference sequence). The CDR3 reads CSASRRRGSGNQPQHF. The DNA for the CDR3 is TGCAGTGCTAGTCGGAGGCGAGGCTCCGGCAATCAGCCCCAGCATTTT.

V is TRBV3-1 (or the pseudogene TRBV3-2) and J is TRBJ2-5, with D tentatively TRBD1 (6 bases). The germline gives CDR1 LGHDT, CDR2 YNNKEL (reference sequence). This CDR3 region has 14 residues. Trimming took 4 bases from V and 5 from J, leaving 14 bases between them. CDR3 in DNA: TGTGCCAGCAGCCGACGCTCAGGGGATGAGACCCAGTACTTC. Residues: CASSRRSGDETQYF.

This clone was detected only a few times. This chain uses TRBV11-3 with TRBJ2-1; TRBD2 matches 9 bases. The ends lost 4 bases at V and 9 bases at J; junction bases unmatched: 4. The CDR3 sequence is 13 residues long. Germline V gene data show CDR1 as SGHNT and CDR2 as YENEEA. The CDR3 loop reads CASSSSGGIEQFF. DNA of the CDR3: TGTGCCAGCAGCTCAAGCGGGGGGATTGAGCAGTTCTTC.

This chain uses TRBV30 with TRBJ2-5, with D uncertain. Germline values: CDR1 GTSNPN, CDR2 SVGIG (reference sequence). V gave up 0 bases and J gave up 1 base, with 6 bases separating them. This CDR3 has 13 residues. The CDR3 is CAWSVNSQETQYF. Written as DNA, the CDR3 is TGTGCCTGGAGTGTGAACAGCCAAGAGACCCAGTACTTC.

This chain links TRBV20-1 with TRBJ2-2; D gene unclear. Per germline, CDR1 DFQATT and CDR2 SNEGSKA (reference sequence). CDR3 length: 13 residues. V lost 3 bases and J 2 bases, leaving 7 bases between the germline ends. Here the CDR3 DNA reads TGCAGTGCTAGTGACACAAACACCGGGGAGCTGTTTTTT. Its translation: CSASDTNTGELFF.

This chain links TRBV29-1 with TRBJ1-5; D remains ambiguous. The length of the CDR3 is 12 residues. V lost 4 bases to trimming and J lost 4 bases, with 8 bases between them. Germline V gene data show CDR1 as SQVTM and CDR2 as ANQGSEA. CDR3 DNA: TGCAGCGTTGGATCCGGGAATCAGCCCCAGCATTTT. This translates into CSVGSGNQPQHF. Complete variable domain (other parts from reference TRBV29-1 and TRBJ1-5): SAVISQKPSRDICQRGTSLTIQCQVDSQVTMMFWYRQQPGQSLTLIATANQGSEATYESGFVIDKFPISRPNLTFSTLTVSNMSPEDSSIYLCSVGSGNQPQHFGDGTRLSIL.

A few counts support this clone. The chain combines TRBV5-8 with TRBJ2-3; TRBD2 matches at 8 bases. The V gene's germline CDR1 is SGHTS and CDR2 YDEGEE. The V and J ends lost 8 bases and 1 base, in that order; junction bases with no gene match: 9. The CDR3 runs 15 residues. CDR3 sequence (DNA): TGTGCCAGAGCCAACGCCGGGAGGGGCACAGATACGCAGTATTTT. It translates to CARANAGRGTDTQYF.

This rearrangement joins TRBV29-1 to TRBJ2-1; possible D gene TRBD1, 6 bases. This CDR3 contains 16 residues. The germline gives CDR1 SQVTM, CDR2 ANQGSEA. V gave up 4 bases and J gave up 0 bases, with 16 bases separating them. The CDR3 sequence is CSVGLGAADSYNEQFF. CDR3 coding DNA: TGCAGCGTTGGCTTGGGGGCTGCGGACTCCTACAATGAGCAGTTCTTC.

With respect to this clone: The DNA is omitted, as the CDR3 cannot be located on it reliably, and the CDR3 follows TCRdb's listing. The chain joins TRBV12-3 or TRBV12-4 to TRBJ2-2; the D call TRBD2 from the table was never checked on the DNA. The CDR3 length equals 13 residues, ends included. The CDR3 here is CASSSSDTGELFF.

This clone was observed once. The chain recombines TRBV24-1 with TRBJ2-2; tentative D call: TRBD2 (6 bases). CDR1 is KGHDR and CDR2 is SFDVKD in the germline V gene. V dropped 2 bases and J dropped 5 bases, with 11 bases sitting between them. The CDR3 spans 15 residues. CDR3 amino acids: CATSDSQGLTGELFF. The CDR3 region has the DNA TGTGCCACCAGTGATTCCCAAGGACTAACCGGGGAGCTGTTTTTT.

V gene TRBV11-2 combines with J gene TRBJ2-1; D gene unclear. This CDR3 spans 13 amino acids. The V gene's germline CDR1 is SGHAT and CDR2 FQNNGV. Trimming pared 3 bases from V and 4 bases from J, leaving 7 bases between. CDR3 DNA: TGTGCCAGCAGCTTTGTCCTATACAATGAGCAGTTCTTC. Translated: CASSFVLYNEQFF.